A selection of T cell receptor beta chains follows, all from one sample in a study of HIV-infected children after antiretroviral therapy interruption. TCRdb re-called the 3' RACE reads with MiXCR, one entry per CDR3 protein. The data hold some 41,000 distinct CDR3 sequences, with approximately 7% observed a single time. The material sequenced was CD45RA+ CD4+ T cells from PBMCs, pooled from several time points, taken from a donor given antiretroviral therapy, either interrupted or continuous. The source is a pool of human donors with HIV. CDR3s include the opening cysteine and the closing phenylalanine or tryptophan. D genes are given only for firm matches. Size values are once, few and many counts, or a class for expanded clones, and some rows have none.

j_call | clone_size | d_call | v_call | cdr3_nt | cdr3_aa
TRBJ2-7 | many | TRBD2 | TRBV28 | TGTGCCAGCAGTTTATCCGGGGGGGCGGTTTACGAGCAGTACTTC | CASSLSGGAVYEQYF
TRBJ2-7 | medium-sized | . | TRBV23-1 | TGTGCCAGCAGTCTGGCAGGGTGTGCTGAGCAGTACTTC | CASSLAGCAEQYF
TRBJ2-2 | many | . | TRBV19 | TGTGCCAGTATTGGATCCCAGCGGCTATCCGGGGAGCTGTTTTTT | CASIGSQRLSGELFF
TRBJ2-1 | many | TRBD1 | TRBV19 | TGTGCCAGTAGTATGCCTAAATTTCGGACAGGGGCCCCCAATGAGCAGTTCTTC | CASSMPKFRTGAPNEQFF
TRBJ1-4 | . | TRBD1 | TRBV11-2 | TGTGCCAGCTCGAGGGGGCGGTTTAATTTTGATGAAAAACTGTTTTTT | CASSRGRFNFDEKLFF
TRBJ1-4 | . | . | TRBV6-9 | TGTGCCACCTCGGGGGCTTACAATGAAAAACTGTTTTTT | CATSGAYNEKLFF
TRBJ2-7 | many | . | TRBV20-1 | TGCAGTGCTAACCGGGGCTCCTACGAGCAGTACTTC | CSANRGSYEQYF
TRBJ1-2 | many | . | TRBV2 | TGTGCCAGCCCTGGTGGAGGGACCGAAAACTATGGCTACACCTTC | CASPGGGTENYGYTF
TRBJ2-1 | many | . | TRBV3-1 | TGTGCCAGCAGCCAAGAGACAACCTCCTACAATGAGCAGTTCTTC | CASSQETTSYNEQFF
TRBJ2-1 | many | . | TRBV5-6 | TGTGCCAGCAGCCGTCAAGCCGGGAACTACAATGAGCAGTTCTTC | CASSRQAGNYNEQFF
TRBJ2-1 | many | TRBD2 | TRBV4-1 | TGCGCCAGCAGCCAAGATAGGACTAGCGGGATGGGTGAGCAGTTCTTC | CASSQDRTSGMGEQFF
TRBJ2-5 | . | . | TRBV6-2/TRBV6-3 | TGTGCCAGCAGTTCCCATTGGGAAGAGACCCAGTACTTC | CASSSHWEETQYF
TRBJ2-6 | . | . | TRBV11-2 | TGTGCCAGCTCAAAACAGGGATCTGGGGCCAACGTCCTGACTTTC | CASSKQGSGANVLTF
TRBJ1-2 | . | . | TRBV6-5 | TGTGCCAGCAGTCCGCTGGTAGGCTATGGCTACACCTTC | CASSPLVGYGYTF
TRBJ1-1 | many | . | TRBV5-6 | TGTGCCAGCAGCTTTGCGGCGGAGGGGGCTGAAGCTTTCTTT | CASSFAAEGAEAFF
TRBJ1-1 | many | . | TRBV5-1 | TGCGCCAGCAGCTTGTCAGGGACGAACACTGAAGCTTTCTTT | CASSLSGTNTEAFF
TRBJ1-5 | many | TRBD1 | TRBV20-1 | TGCAGTGCTAGAAGACAGGGTGAAGGTCAGCCCCAGCATTTT | CSARRQGEGQPQHF
TRBJ2-7 | medium-sized | . | TRBV12-3/TRBV12-4 | TGTGCAAGCAGCTTAGATAGGGCTGGGGGGTATGAACAGTACTTC | CASSLDRAGGYEQYF
TRBJ2-7 | many | . | TRBV12-3/TRBV12-4 | TGTGCCAGCAGCCGGGACGGACACTACGAGCAGTACTTC | CASSRDGHYEQYF
TRBJ2-7 | many | TRBD1 | TRBV12-3/TRBV12-4 | TGTGCCAGCAAAGGGACAGGGAGCTCCTACGAGCAGTACTTC | CASKGTGSSYEQYF
TRBJ2-1 | many | TRBD1 | TRBV15 | TGTGCCACCAGCAGAGAAACGGACAGGAGCACGGATGAGCAGTTCTTC | CATSRETDRSTDEQFF
TRBJ1-1 | many | . | TRBV18 | TGTGCCAGCTCACCCCGGGCGGAGTGGGGAGCTTTCTTT | CASSPRAEWGAFF
TRBJ1-5 | many | TRBD1 | TRBV29-1 | TGCAGCGTTACTTTGAGGGCAGGGGGGAATCAGCCCCAGCATTTT | CSVTLRAGGNQPQHF
TRBJ2-1 | many | TRBD1 | TRBV20-1 | TGCAGTGCTAGAGGGGACAGACAGTACAATGAGCAGTTCTTC | CSARGDRQYNEQFF
TRBJ1-6 | many | . | TRBV28 | TGTGCCAGCAGTACGGGATCAAATAATTCACCCCTCCACTTT | CASSTGSNNSPLHF
TRBJ2-1 | medium-sized | . | TRBV10-3 | TGTGCCAGCGGTGTCGACAACTATGCTGAGCAGTTCTTC | CASGVDNYAEQFF
TRBJ1-2 | few | . | TRBV4-3 | TGCGCCAGCAGCCCAAGAGGCCTTATAGGGGAAAATGGCTACACCTTC | CASSPRGLIGENGYTF
TRBJ1-1 | many | . | TRBV29-1 | TGCAGCGTTTGCAGAAACACTGAAGCTTTCTTT | CSVCRNTEAFF
TRBJ2-1 | many | . | TRBV18 | TGTGCCAGCTCCAAGACCGGGACTGGTTATTACAATGAGCAGTTCTTC | CASSKTGTGYYNEQFF
TRBJ2-7 | . | TRBD1 | TRBV18 | TGTGCCAGCTCACCCGGGACAGGGGGCGACGAGCAGTACTTC | CASSPGTGGDEQYF
TRBJ2-1 | few | . | TRBV5-1 | TGCGCCAGCAGCAAACTAGGGACATCACGGGGCAATGAGCAGTTCTTC | CASSKLGTSRGNEQFF
TRBJ2-5 | medium-sized | TRBD2 | TRBV6-5 | TGTGCCAGCAGTGAGCGGGGAAGAGACACCCAGTACTTT | CASSERGRDTQYF
TRBJ2-1 | many | . | TRBV7-9 | TGTGCCAGCAGTCAGTTAGGGACTTTCGATGAGCAGTTCTTC | CASSQLGTFDEQFF
TRBJ2-2 | many | . | TRBV29-1 | TGCAGCGTTGAGGGGGGTACTATGACCGGGGAGCTGTTTTTT | CSVEGGTMTGELFF
TRBJ2-4 | . | . | TRBV13 | TGTGCCAGCTCTCTCCCTAGTCAAAACACCTTGTACTTT | CASSLPSQNTLYF
TRBJ1-5 | many | . | TRBV19 | TGTGCCAGTACCCTGGACAGTAGCAATCAGCCCCAGCATTTT | CASTLDSSNQPQHF
TRBJ2-5 | few | . | TRBV7-3 | TGTGCCAGCAGCTTCAGCGGGTCCCAAGAGACCCAGTACTTC | CASSFSGSQETQYF
TRBJ1-5 | many | . | TRBV19 | TGTGCCAGTAGTCCCCGAGGAGGGGTCAATCAGCCCCAGCATTTT | CASSPRGGVNQPQHF
TRBJ1-4 | many | . | TRBV5-1 | TGCGCCAGCAAGTTCGGACAGTCTAATGAAAAACTGTTTTTT | CASKFGQSNEKLFF
TRBJ2-3 | many | TRBD1 | TRBV19 | TGTGCCAGTAATTCGGGACAGGCTTTCACAGATACGCAGTATTTT | CASNSGQAFTDTQYF
TRBJ2-1 | many | TRBD2 | TRBV11-2 | TGTGCCAGCAGCTACGGACTAGCGGACTACAATGAGCAGTTCTTC | CASSYGLADYNEQFF
TRBJ2-1 | many | TRBD2 | TRBV10-3 | TGTGCCATCAGTGAGTCGACGTTAGCGGGAGACTCCTACAATGAGCAGTTCTTC | CAISESTLAGDSYNEQFF
TRBJ2-3 | few | TRBD1 | TRBV6-1 | TGTGCCAGCAGGGATTTGACAGGGGTAGTCTTCCCTAGCACAGATACGCAGTATTTT | CASRDLTGVVFPSTDTQYF
TRBJ2-1 | many | TRBD1 | TRBV2 | TGTGCCAGCCTTTTAGACAGGGTCTACAATGAGCAGTTCTTC | CASLLDRVYNEQFF
TRBJ2-4 | many | . | TRBV6-6 | TGTGCCAGCAACACTCGCGGGGGCCTGGCCAAAAACATTCAGTACTTC | CASNTRGGLAKNIQYF
TRBJ2-1 | many | . | TRBV6-6 | TGTGCCAGCGGTGATGCACAGTGCAAGGCTGAGCAGTTCTTC | CASGDAQCKAEQFF
TRBJ1-5 | many | . | TRBV7-9 | TGTGCCAGCAGCGCCCCGGGGAGTCAGCCCCAGCATTTT | CASSAPGSQPQHF
TRBJ1-1 | many | . | TRBV4-3 | TGCGCCAGCAGCCAAGATCGGGCGGGGGGAACTGAAGCTTTCTTT | CASSQDRAGGTEAFF
TRBJ2-7 | medium-sized | . | TRBV6-6 | TGTGCCAGCGGTGATGCCGGGACTGGGGGTTATGAACAGTACTTC | CASGDAGTGGYEQYF
TRBJ2-5 | . | TRBD2 | TRBV7-2 | TGTGCCACACACGTCAATGGGCTAGCGGAAGAGACCCAGTACTTC | CATHVNGLAEETQYF
TRBJ2-1 | many | TRBD2 | TRBV10-3 | TGTGCCATCAGTGGACTAGCGGGGGATGGGGAGCAGTTCTTC | CAISGLAGDGEQFF
TRBJ2-5 | many | TRBD2 | TRBV5-1 | TGCGCCAGCAGCCCCGGGACTAGCGGAGGCCGATACTTC | CASSPGTSGGRYF
TRBJ2-3 | few | TRBD2 | TRBV29-1 | TGCAGCGTCTTTTCCTCGACTAGCGGGAGGGCCGGGGGTTTTGCAGATACGCAGTATTTT | CSVFSSTSGRAGGFADTQYF